This section outlines one T cell receptor (beta chain) sequence together with its context. These data come from a study of T cell changes during pregnancy in multiple sclerosis. This CDR3 spans 15 amino acids. Germline V gives CDR1 SGHVS, CDR2 FQNEAQ. Trimming removed 0 bases at V and 8 bases at J, with 16 bases between. The data were produced by immunoSEQ multiplex PCR, yet TCRdb's version contains in-frame clones alone and is incomplete. The sample includes approximately 87,000 clones, approximately 90% seen only once; the top ten take roughly 0.44%. The TCR sequence derives from a female donor with multiple sclerosis, enrolled in a pregnancy study. J is TRBJ2-5 and V is TRBV7-8; TRBD2 might be the D (7 bases). The sample consisted of CD4+ T cells from peripheral blood mononuclear cells, taken in the second trimester of pregnancy. The CDR3, as DNA: TGTGCCAGCAGCTTAGCCGGGGGAGGGGGGATCACCCAGTACTTC. It codes for CASSLAGGGGITQYF.